The clone carrying this T cell receptor (beta chain) was counted many times. The antigen is unknown. This entry belongs to a study of beta chain features in type 1 diabetes. Sequencing targeted expressed TCRB transcripts, as all isolated RNA had been reverse transcribed. The repertoire was sequenced with immunoSEQ multiplex PCR; TCRdb's copy has only in-frame clones and lacks some. The data hold a few hundred thousand clones, with around 10% observed a single time. Central memory, naive, regulatory and stem cell-like memory CD4+ cells were sorted by CD45RO/CCR7/CD25/CD127/CD95/CD27. The ends were cut back, 5 bases at V and 14 bases at J, with 16 bases in the middle. CDR1 SEHNR and CDR2 FQNEAQ come from the germline V gene (reference sequence). The CDR3 is 12 amino acids. Points from the study as a whole: Shorter TCRB CDR3s, moderately but significantly so, marked every one of the four CD4+ subsets in Type 1 diabetes patients.

The sequenced sample was central memory CD4+ T cells from blood. The chain recombines TRBV7-9 with TRBJ2-1; no definite D call. The receptor's source is a man between 25 and 39 years old with type 1 diabetes. CDR3 nucleotide sequence: TGTGCCAGCAGCCTCCGTGAGAGCGTGGAGTTCTTC. Protein: CASSLRESVEFF.